These 30 T cell receptor beta chains were all obtained from the same sample, sequenced in a study of Ad26.COV2.S vaccination and SARS-CoV-2 variants. Generated by immunoSEQ multiplex PCR, the TCRdb table keeps only in-frame clones and is missing some. The top ten clones hold about 17% of a sample with 75,000 to 100,000 clones, more than 70% of them seen once. Sequenced here: peripheral blood, sampled after recovery from COVID-19. These receptors were collected from a human donor who had recovered from COVID-19.

The V gene is TRBV15, the J gene TRBJ2-5, with D unresolved. V dropped 5 bases and J dropped 0 bases, with 10 bases sitting between them. The CDR3 is 14 residues long. Germline V lookup: CDR1 LNHNV, CDR2 YYDKDF (reference sequence). The CDR3 reads CATSPTRHQETQYF. Here the CDR3 DNA reads TGTGCCACCAGCCCTACCAGGCACCAAGAGACCCAGTACTTC.

V and J are TRBV19 and TRBJ1-5; D is uncertain. V shed 2 bases and J shed 2 bases, with 4 bases lying between them. CDR3 length: 13 amino acids. Germline CDR1 is LNHDA and CDR2 is SQIVND (reference sequence). The CDR3 protein is CASSIRGNQPQHF. CDR3 DNA sequence: TGTGCCAGTAGTATAAGGGGCAATCAGCCCCAGCATTTT. The full variable domain, with the rest looked up from reference TRBV19 and TRBJ1-5, is DGGITQSPKYLFRKEGQNVTLSCEQNLNHDAMYWYRQDPGQGLRLIYYSQIVNDFQKGDIAEGYSVSREKKESFPLTVTSAQKNPTAFYLCASSIRGNQPQHFGDGTRLSIL.

V usage is TRBV2 and J usage is TRBJ1-1; TRBD1 might be the D (5 bases). Germline V gene lookup returns CDR1 SNHLY and CDR2 FYNNEI. This CDR3 is built from 13 residues. Trimming took 6 bases from V and 4 from J, leaving 12 bases between them. The CDR3 DNA follows: TGTGCCAGCAGCCTGGGGCAGGGCACTGAAGCTTTCTTT. It specifies CASSLGQGTEAFF.

The chain employs TRBV7-2 and TRBJ2-5; 8 bases map to TRBD1. Germline V gene lookup returns CDR1 SGHTA and CDR2 FQGNSA. Trimming removed 1 base from V and 7 bases from J; junction bases left unmatched: 11. The CDR3 totals 16 residues. Here the CDR3 reads CASSLVTDRAKGTQYF. The CDR3 DNA is TGTGCCAGCAGCTTAGTCACGGACAGGGCAAAGGGGACCCAGTACTTC. The full variable domain, with the rest looked up from reference TRBV7-2 and TRBJ2-5, is GAGVSQSPSNKVTEKGKDVELRCDPISGHTALYWYRQSLGQGLEFLIYFQGNSAPDKSGLPSDRFSAERTGGSVSTLTIQRTQQEDSAVYLCASSLVTDRAKGTQYFGPGTRLLVL.

CDR3 loop: CSVGRDTQYF. For the CDR3, the DNA is TGCAGTGTTGGTAGAGATACGCAGTATTTT. The chain joins TRBV20-1 to TRBJ2-3; D gene unclear. Trimming removed 7 bases from V and 5 bases from J, with 7 bases in between. The germline gives CDR1 DFQATT, CDR2 SNEGSKA (reference sequence). This CDR3 has 10 amino acids.

The rearrangement joins TRBV27 to TRBJ2-1; D gene unclear. The CDR3 is made up of 13 amino acids. The V gene's germline CDR1 is MNHEY and CDR2 SMNVEV (reference sequence). V lost 5 bases to trimming and J lost 9 bases, with 14 bases between them. The CDR3 region has the DNA TGTGCCAGCAGTCGCAGAGTCGAGCGTGAGCAGTTCTTC. Protein sequence: CASSRRVEREQFF.

The genes are TRBV5-4 and TRBJ2-3; 7 nucleotides align to TRBD2. This CDR3 comprises 15 residues. The V gene end was trimmed by 2 bases and the J gene end by 2 bases; junction bases not matched to a gene: 5. In germline, CDR1 is SGHNT, CDR2 YYREEE (reference sequence). CDR3 nucleotide sequence: TGTGCCAGCAGCTTAGCGGGAATACACACAGATACGCAGTATTTT. It codes for CASSLAGIHTDTQYF.

This chain uses TRBV5-1 with TRBJ1-1; possibly TRBD1 for D (5 bases). Between the trimmed V and J ends, which lost 2 bases and 1 base, there was a span of 15 bases. The CDR3 has 16 amino acids. The V gene's germline CDR1 is SGHRS and CDR2 YFSETQ. The CDR3 spells CASSLHGAESNTEAFF. The CDR3 DNA follows: TGCGCCAGCAGCTTACATGGGGCGGAATCGAACACTGAAGCTTTCTTT.

This clone was detected once. This chain joins TRBV5-1 and TRBJ1-4, with 7 bases matching TRBD1. The CDR3 is 16 amino acids. With 0 bases clipped from V and 3 bases from J, the junction kept 5 bases outside the gene matches. The germline gives CDR1 SGHRS, CDR2 YFSETQ. CDR3 in amino acids: CASSLDPTGANEKLFF. DNA of the CDR3: TGCGCCAGCAGCTTGGACCCCACAGGGGCTAATGAAAAACTGTTTTTT. Full variable domain (remainder filled in from reference TRBV5-1 and TRBJ1-4): KAGVTQTPRYLIKTRGQQVTLSCSPISGHRSVSWYQQTPGQGLQFLFEYFSETQRNKGNFPGRFSGRQFSNSRSEMNVSTLELGDSALYLCASSLDPTGANEKLFFGSGTQLSVL.

This chain joins TRBV10-3 and TRBJ2-7; TRBD1 matches at 10 bases. CDR1 ENHRY and CDR2 SYGVKD come from the germline V gene. The trim removed 0 bases at V and 5 bases at J, leaving 7 bases unmatched. This CDR3 has 16 amino acids. The CDR3, as DNA: TGTGCCATCAGTGAGTCGAGGGGACAGGGGATCAACGAGCAGTACTTC. The encoded protein is CAISESRGQGINEQYF.

In nucleotides, the CDR3 is TGCGCCAGCAGCCAAGATCGTCGGGGCGGAACCTACGAGCAGTACTTC. It codes for CASSQDRRGGTYEQYF. The chain carries TRBV4-3 and TRBJ2-7, with D perhaps being TRBD1 or TRBD2 (5 bases each). Germline V lookup: CDR1 LGHNA, CDR2 YSLEER. The CDR3 consists of 16 residues. The V end was cut by 0 bases, the J end by 2 bases, with 14 bases between.

The V call is TRBV6-5, the J call TRBJ1-5; tentative D call: TRBD1 (5 bases). The germline CDR1 and CDR2 sequences are MNHEY and SVGAGI. The V gene lost 5 bases and the J gene lost 7 bases, with 18 bases spanning the gap. The CDR3 totals 15 residues. The CDR3 spells CASSRGGVGDQPQHF. The CDR3 nucleotides read TGTGCCAGCAGTCGGGGAGGGGTTGGGGACCAGCCCCAGCATTTT.

The V call is TRBV24-1, the J call TRBJ2-1; 8 nucleotides line up with TRBD2. The CDR3 totals 16 residues. Germline lookup yields CDR1 KGHDR and CDR2 SFDVKD. The V gene end was trimmed by 3 bases and the J gene end by 3 bases; junction bases not matched to a gene: 6. CDR3 sequence (DNA): TGTGCCACCAGTGATACTAGCGGCCGACACTACAATGAGCAGTTCTTC. This codes for CATSDTSGRHYNEQFF.

The chain is built from TRBV6-2 or TRBV6-3 and TRBJ2-7; no clear D gene. The V end lost 0 bases, the J end lost 2 bases, and 8 bases lay between the germline ends. The CDR3 length is 14 residues. The germline gives CDR1 MNHEY, CDR2 SVGEGT. The CDR3 DNA reads TGTGCCAGCAGTTACTCTACAGCAACCTACGAGCAGTACTTC. Its translation is CASSYSTATYEQYF.

This clone was detected once. The V and J genes are TRBV28 and TRBJ2-7, with unresolved D. Trimming shortened V by 5 bases and J by 3 bases, and 8 bases separated the two germline ends. The CDR3 is made up of 12 amino acids. The germline V gene has CDR1 MDHEN and CDR2 SYDVKM. CDR3 DNA: TGTGCCAGCAGTCCGACTTTCTACGAGCAGTACTTC. Encoded protein: CASSPTFYEQYF.

This rearrangement joins TRBV28 to TRBJ2-3; D remains unclear. The CDR3 has 13 amino acids. The germline V gene has CDR1 MDHEN and CDR2 SYDVKM. Trimming left V 6 bases short and J 4 bases short, with 11 bases between. In DNA form, the CDR3 reads TGTGCCAGCAGCCCTTTATACCCAGATACGCAGTATTTT. Translation: CASSPLYPDTQYF.

The chain has TRBV28 and TRBJ1-5; D not resolved. The ends were cut back, 7 bases at V and 0 bases at J, with 13 bases in the middle. Per the germline V gene, CDR1 is MDHEN and CDR2 is SYDVKM. This CDR3 contains 15 residues. The CDR3 region has the DNA TGTGCCAGCACCATGGGGTATTTTAGCAATCAGCCCCAGCATTTT. Translated: CASTMGYFSNQPQHF. Filled out from reference TRBV28 and TRBJ1-5, the complete variable domain reads DVKVTQSSRYLVKRTGEKVFLECVQDMDHENMFWYRQDPGLGLRLIYFSYDVKMKEKGDIPEGYSVSREKKERFSLILESASTNQTSMYLCASTMGYFSNQPQHFGDGTRLSIL.

This chain uses TRBV27 with TRBJ2-3; 7 nucleotides agree with TRBD2. From germline, CDR1 is MNHEY and CDR2 SMNVEV (reference sequence). The CDR3 extends over 11 amino acids. V trimming: 7 bases; J trimming: 8 bases; junction bases outside the gene matches: 3. The CDR3 nucleotides read TGTGCCAGCATTGGGGGGGGTACGCAGTATTTT. It encodes CASIGGGTQYF.

The chain couples TRBV2 to TRBJ1-6; the D gene is possibly TRBD1 (6 bases). V dropped 8 bases and J dropped 7 bases, with 12 bases sitting between them. The CDR3 sequence is 13 residues long. The germline CDR1 and CDR2 sequences are SNHLY and FYNNEI. The CDR3 loop reads CASGGQGNSPLHF. The DNA for the CDR3 is TGTGCCAGCGGGGGGCAGGGGAATTCACCCCTCCACTTT. Together with reference TRBV2 and TRBJ1-6, the CDR3 gives the full variable domain: EPEVTQTPSHQVTQMGQEVILRCVPISNHLYFYWYRQILGQKVEFLVSFYNNEISEKSEIFDDQFSVERPDGSNFTLKIRSTKLEDSAMYFCASGGQGNSPLHFGNGTRLTVT.

CDR3: CASGLPKPGPLRIHEQFF. The DNA for the CDR3 is TGTGCTAGTGGTTTGCCTAAACCGGGGCCCCTGAGAATCCATGAGCAGTTCTTC. V and J are TRBV12-5 and TRBJ2-1; D tentatively fits TRBD1 or TRBD2 (5 bases each). Per the germline V gene, CDR1 is LGHNT and CDR2 is FRNRAP. V lost 2 bases and J lost 8, with 25 bases in between. The CDR3 totals 18 residues.

The rearrangement uses TRBV19 and TRBJ1-2; D possibly corresponds to TRBD1 (6 bases). The length of the CDR3 is 16 residues. From germline, CDR1 is LNHDA and CDR2 SQIVND (reference sequence). V shed 0 bases and J shed 0 bases, with 11 bases lying between them. CDR3 residues: CASSIEGTPANYGYTF. DNA of the CDR3: TGTGCCAGTAGTATAGAAGGGACACCCGCTAACTATGGCTACACCTTC.

Here the CDR3 reads CSTSGQGDYEQYF. CDR3 bases: TGCAGCACCTCGGGACAGGGGGACTACGAGCAGTACTTC. The chain joins TRBV29-1 to TRBJ2-7, with 11 positions matching TRBD1. Germline loops: CDR1 SQVTM, CDR2 ANQGSEA. With 8 bases clipped from V and 3 bases from J, the junction kept 6 bases outside the gene matches. This CDR3 contains 13 residues.

The chain has TRBV29-1 and TRBJ2-7; TRBD2 matches 9 bases. With V trimmed by 4 bases and J by 3 bases, 10 bases remained unmatched. This CDR3 is built from 15 residues. Germline values: CDR1 SQVTM, CDR2 ANQGSEA. CDR3 in amino acids: CSVAPRLAELYEQYF. The CDR3 bases are TGCAGCGTTGCCCCTCGACTAGCGGAACTCTACGAGCAGTACTTC.

The rearrangement uses TRBV11-3 and TRBJ1-1; D ambiguous. This CDR3 contains 12 residues. The V end lost 1 base, the J end lost 6 bases, and 6 bases lay between the germline ends. CDR1 is SGHNT, CDR2 YENEEA, per germline. CDR3 region: CASSLAPAEAFF. The CDR3, as DNA: TGTGCCAGCAGCTTAGCCCCTGCTGAAGCTTTCTTT.

CDR3 coding DNA: TGTGCCAGTGCCCTTAGGGGAGATGGAGAAGCTTTCTTT. Amino acids: CASALRGDGEAFF. This chain joins TRBV10-3 and TRBJ1-1; D is perhaps TRBD1 (5 bases). The CDR3 loop spans 13 amino acids. Germline V CDR1 and CDR2: ENHRY, SYGVKD. Between the trimmed V and J ends, which lost 10 bases and 8 bases, there was a span of 20 bases.

The rearrangement joins TRBV28 to TRBJ2-4; TRBD1 matches at 7 bases. This CDR3 region has 15 residues. V lost 5 bases and J lost 3; bases outside the gene matches: 7. Germline CDR1 MDHEN, CDR2 SYDVKM. For the CDR3, the DNA is TGTGCCAGCAGTCGACAGGGATCGGACAAAAACATTCAGTACTTC. It codes for CASSRQGSDKNIQYF.

This chain joins TRBV5-3 and TRBJ1-1; TRBD1 might be the D (5 bases). TRBV5-3 is marked as an open reading frame, function uncertain. V lost 5 bases and J lost 5, with 13 bases in between. CDR3 length: 13 amino acids. This CDR3 is CARRLAGGTEAFF. CDR3 DNA sequence: TGTGCCAGAAGACTGGCCGGGGGTACTGAAGCTTTCTTT.

V and J are TRBV15 and TRBJ2-5, with 8 positions matching TRBD2. V shed 3 bases and J 6 bases; nucleotides not matched to a gene: 15. Germline V gene lookup returns CDR1 LNHNV and CDR2 YYDKDF (reference sequence). The CDR3 has 17 residues. The CDR3 DNA reads as TGTGCCACCAGCAGTATGGGAACGGGAGGGCCCTCTAAGACCCAGTACTTC. As protein: CATSSMGTGGPSKTQYF.

The gene calls are TRBV6-6 and TRBJ2-1, with D perhaps TRBD1 (5 bases). The CDR3 extends over 16 amino acids. In germline, CDR1 is MNHNY, CDR2 SVGAGI (reference sequence). With 2 bases removed from V and 1 base from J, the gap between germline ends came to 12 bases. The DNA for the CDR3 is TGTGCCAGCAGTTACGGGGCTTCTGATTCCTACAATGAGCAGTTCTTC. Protein product: CASSYGASDSYNEQFF.

The chain carries TRBV21-1 and TRBJ2-3. TRBV21-1 is tagged as a pseudogene. This CDR3 is 16 amino acids long. CDR3 in DNA: TGTGCCAGCAGCAAAGAAAACACTGAAAACACAGATACGCAGTATTTT. This encodes CASSKENTENTDTQYF.